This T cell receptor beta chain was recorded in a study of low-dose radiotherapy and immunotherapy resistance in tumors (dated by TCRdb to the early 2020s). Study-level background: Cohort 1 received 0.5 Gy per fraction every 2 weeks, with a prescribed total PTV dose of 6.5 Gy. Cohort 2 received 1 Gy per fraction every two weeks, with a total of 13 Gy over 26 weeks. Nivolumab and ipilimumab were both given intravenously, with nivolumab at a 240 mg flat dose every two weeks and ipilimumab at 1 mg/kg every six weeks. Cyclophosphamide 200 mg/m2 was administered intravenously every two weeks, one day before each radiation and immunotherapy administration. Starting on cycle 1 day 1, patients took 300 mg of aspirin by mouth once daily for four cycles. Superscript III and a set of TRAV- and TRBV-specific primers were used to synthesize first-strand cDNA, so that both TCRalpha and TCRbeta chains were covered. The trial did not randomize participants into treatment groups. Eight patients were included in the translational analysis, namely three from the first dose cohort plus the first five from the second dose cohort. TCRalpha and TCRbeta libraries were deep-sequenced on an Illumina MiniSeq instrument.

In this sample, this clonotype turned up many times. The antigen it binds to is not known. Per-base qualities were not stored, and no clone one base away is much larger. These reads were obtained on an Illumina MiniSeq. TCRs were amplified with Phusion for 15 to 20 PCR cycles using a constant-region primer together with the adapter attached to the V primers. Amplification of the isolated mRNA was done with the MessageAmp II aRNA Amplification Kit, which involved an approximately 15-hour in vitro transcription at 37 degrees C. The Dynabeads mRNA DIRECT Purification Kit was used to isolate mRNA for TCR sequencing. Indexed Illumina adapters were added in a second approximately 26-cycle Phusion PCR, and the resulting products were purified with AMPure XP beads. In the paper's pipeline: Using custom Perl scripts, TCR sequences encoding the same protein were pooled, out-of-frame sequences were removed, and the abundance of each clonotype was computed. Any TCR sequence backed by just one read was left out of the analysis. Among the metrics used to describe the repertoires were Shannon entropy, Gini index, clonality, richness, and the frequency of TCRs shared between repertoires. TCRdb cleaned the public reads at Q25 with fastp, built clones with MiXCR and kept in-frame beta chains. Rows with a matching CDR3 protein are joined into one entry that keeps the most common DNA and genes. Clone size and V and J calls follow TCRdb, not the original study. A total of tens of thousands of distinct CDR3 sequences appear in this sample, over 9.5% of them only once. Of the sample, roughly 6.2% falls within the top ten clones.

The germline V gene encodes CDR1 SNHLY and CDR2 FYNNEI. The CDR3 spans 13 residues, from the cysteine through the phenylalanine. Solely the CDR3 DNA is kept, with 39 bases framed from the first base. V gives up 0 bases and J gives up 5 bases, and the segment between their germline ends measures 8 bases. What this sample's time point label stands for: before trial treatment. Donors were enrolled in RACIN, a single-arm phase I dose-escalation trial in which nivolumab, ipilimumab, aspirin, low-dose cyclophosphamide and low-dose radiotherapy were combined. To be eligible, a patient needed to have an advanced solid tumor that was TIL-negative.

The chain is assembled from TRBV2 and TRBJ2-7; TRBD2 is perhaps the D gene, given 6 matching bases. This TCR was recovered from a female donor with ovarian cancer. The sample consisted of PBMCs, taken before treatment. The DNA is TGTGCCAGCAGTGAAGCGGGACTTAACGAGCAGTACTTC. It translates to CASSEAGLNEQYF.